Presented here are 20 T cell receptor beta chains from one specimen sequenced in a study of blood T cell repertoires in COVID-19 (dated by TCRdb to about 2020). The library was made by the immunoSEQ multiplex PCR assay. TCRdb limited this immuneACCESS table to in-frame rearrangements with V and J called. A share of clones is missing; checked studies link under half to unresolved V genes, and the rest is unexplained. In all, the sample holds more than 200,000 clones, and 75% to 90% of those were seen once. 1.5% to 2% of the sample belongs to the ten largest clones. Specimen: peripheral blood. Receptors originate from a man under 40 with active or convalescent COVID-19.

The rearrangement joins TRBV19 to TRBJ1-1; no definite D call. V was trimmed by 8 bases and J by 4 bases, leaving 8 bases between them. The germline V gene has CDR1 LNHDA and CDR2 SQIVND (reference sequence). This CDR3 has 11 residues. CDR3 DNA sequence: TGTGCCAGTGTTATCAGCACTGAAGCTTTCTTT. As protein: CASVISTEAFF.

The rearrangement links TRBV7-9 to TRBJ1-2, with a possible D match to TRBD1 (6 bases). Germline CDR1 and CDR2: SEHNR and FQNEAQ (reference sequence). The CDR3 has 13 residues. The V end lost 4 bases, the J end lost 7 bases, and 13 bases lay between the germline ends. The CDR3 bases are TGTGCCAGCAGCTCCCCGCGGGGGGCTGGCTACACCTTC. Protein: CASSSPRGAGYTF.

There are a few counts of this clone. This chain joins TRBV19 and TRBJ1-2; a possible D gene is TRBD1 (5 bases). Trimming pared 7 bases from V and 8 bases from J, leaving 17 bases between. The germline V gene has CDR1 LNHDA and CDR2 SQIVND (reference sequence). This CDR3 region has 13 residues. The DNA for the CDR3 is TGTGCCAGTAAGTTCGCGTGGAGGGGCGGCTACACCTTC. It yields the protein CASKFAWRGGYTF.

CDR3 sequence (DNA): TGCGCCAGCAGGGCCTCCCAGAACACTGAAGCTTTCTTT. Translated, it gives CASRASQNTEAFF. V and J are TRBV10-1 and TRBJ1-1; no definite D call. The germline gives CDR1 WNHNN, CDR2 SYGVQD (reference sequence). V was pared by 6 bases and J by 1 base, with 9 bases between. The CDR3 runs 13 residues.

Written as DNA, the CDR3 is TGTGCCACCAGCAGACAGGGCCAGCCCCAGCATTTT. Its protein is CATSRQGQPQHF. The V gene is TRBV15, the J gene TRBJ1-5; D is possibly TRBD1 (5 bases). The germline V gene encodes CDR1 LNHNV and CDR2 YYDKDF (reference sequence). CDR3 length equals 12 residues. Trimming stripped 2 bases from V and 7 bases from J, with 6 bases between.

This clone has only a few counts. The CDR3 protein is CASSLIQGKSPLHF. CDR3 nucleotides: TGTGCCAGCAGCTTAATCCAGGGGAAGTCACCCCTCCACTTT. V and J are TRBV7-8 and TRBJ1-6; possibly TRBD1 for D (6 bases). CDR1 and CDR2 from the germline V gene are SGHVS and FQNEAQ. The V and J ends lost 2 bases and 10 bases respectively, with 12 bases between them. The CDR3 sequence is 14 residues long.

This chain joins TRBV11-2 and TRBJ1-6; TRBD1 matches 7 bases. The junction had 7 bases not matched to a gene; V was cut back by 4 bases and J by 10 bases. CDR1 SGHAT and CDR2 FQNNGV come from the germline V gene. The CDR3 spans 14 residues. The CDR3 reads CASSSGGRGSPLHF. In DNA form, the CDR3 reads TGTGCCAGCAGCTCAGGGGGTAGAGGATCACCCCTCCACTTT.

The chain links TRBV14 to TRBJ1-2, with a tentative D call TRBD1 (6 bases). CDR1 is SGHDN and CDR2 is FVKESK in the germline V gene. Trimming pared 5 bases from V and 8 bases from J, leaving 21 bases between. This CDR3 has 15 amino acids. This chain's CDR3 is CASSKTLGQFYGYTF. CDR3 DNA sequence: TGTGCCAGCAGCAAAACACTGGGACAATTCTACGGCTACACCTTC.

V is TRBV3-1 (or the pseudogene TRBV3-2) and J is TRBJ1-2; 8 nucleotides match TRBD1. The CDR3 spans 14 residues. From germline, CDR1 is LGHDT and CDR2 YNNKEL (reference sequence). Trimming cost V 4 bases and J 4 bases; bases outside gene matches: 5. The CDR3 region is CASSRRTGGYGYTF. In nucleotides, the CDR3 is TGTGCCAGCAGCCGACGAACAGGGGGCTATGGCTACACCTTC.

The chain recombines TRBV7-9 with TRBJ1-1, with 10 positions matching TRBD1. The ends lost 4 bases at V and 2 bases at J; junction bases unmatched: 10. The CDR3 length is 17 residues. Germline V lookup: CDR1 SEHNR, CDR2 FQNEAQ (reference sequence). The CDR3 nucleotides read TGTGCCAGCAGCTCGGACAGGGGGTCGTTTATTAACACTGAAGCTTTCTTT. Its translation: CASSSDRGSFINTEAFF.

The chain recombines TRBV19 with TRBJ2-1; a weak D match, TRBD2 (6 bases). Germline-derived CDR1 and CDR2 are LNHDA and SQIVND (reference sequence). The ends were cut back, 5 bases at V and 5 bases at J, with 22 bases in the middle. The CDR3 consists of 17 residues. The CDR3 spells CASSPGTFLLNDNEQFF. Written as DNA, the CDR3 is TGTGCCAGTAGTCCCGGGACTTTCTTACTTAACGACAATGAGCAGTTCTTC.

J is TRBJ2-5 and V is TRBV11-2, with TRBD2 matching over 10 bases. Trimming cost V 3 bases and J 5 bases; bases outside gene matches: 18. CDR1 is SGHAT, CDR2 FQNNGV, per germline. The CDR3 has 19 residues. Written as DNA, the CDR3 is TGTGCCAGCAGCTTCGGACTGAGGCTAGCGGGGGCCCCGGGGGAGACCCAGTACTTC. This codes for CASSFGLRLAGAPGETQYF. The full variable domain, its missing parts supplied by reference TRBV11-2 and TRBJ2-5, is EAGVAQSPRYKIIEKRQSVAFWCNPISGHATLYWYQQILGQGPKLLIQFQNNGVVDDSQLPKDRFSAERLKGVDSTLKIQPAKLEDSAVYLCASSFGLRLAGAPGETQYFGPGTRLLVL.

The V call is TRBV4-1, the J call TRBJ2-7, with 11 bases fitting TRBD1. Trimming cost V 3 bases and J 3 bases; bases outside gene matches: 4. This CDR3 region has 15 residues. The germline CDR1 and CDR2 sequences are MGHRA and YSYEKL. CDR3 bases: TGCGCCAGCAGCCATGGGACAGGGGGACTCTACGAGCAGTACTTC. It is translated as CASSHGTGGLYEQYF.

This chain joins TRBV3-1 (or the pseudogene TRBV3-2) and TRBJ1-1, with 10 nucleotides matching TRBD1. V lost 2 bases and J lost 6; bases outside the gene matches: 9. This CDR3 region has 16 residues. CDR1 is LGHDT and CDR2 is YNNKEL in the germline V gene (reference sequence). The CDR3 DNA sequence: TGTGCCAGCAGCCAACTCAACCGGGACAGGGGCGCTGAAGCTTTCTTT. Encoded protein: CASSQLNRDRGAEAFF.

V gene TRBV6-5 combines with J gene TRBJ1-5; D is unclear. Per the germline V gene, CDR1 is MNHEY and CDR2 is SVGAGI. V lost 6 bases and J lost 5, with 17 bases in between. The CDR3 has 15 residues. This chain's CDR3 is CASSPTPGWDQPQHF. CDR3 bases: TGTGCCAGCAGCCCGACGCCGGGTTGGGATCAGCCCCAGCATTTT.

This clone was found once. The V and J genes are TRBV29-1 and TRBJ1-1; TRBD1 might be the D (6 bases). Trimming pared 7 bases from V and 0 bases from J, leaving 12 bases between. This CDR3 is 13 amino acids long. CDR1 SQVTM and CDR2 ANQGSEA come from the germline V gene. CDR3 DNA sequence: TGCAGCGCCCGACAGGACCTGAACACTGAAGCTTTCTTT. It is translated as CSARQDLNTEAFF.

The genes are TRBV18 and TRBJ2-3, with 8 nucleotides matching TRBD1. The V and J ends lost 5 bases and 3 bases, in that order; junction bases with no gene match: 4. There are 14 residues in the CDR3. Germline V gene sequence: CDR1 KGHSH, CDR2 LQKENI. For the CDR3, the DNA is TGTGCCAGCTCAACTGGACAGGGAACAGATACGCAGTATTTT. Its protein product is CASSTGQGTDTQYF.

J is TRBJ2-1 and V is TRBV6-5; D might be TRBD1 (6 bases). V gave up 0 bases and J gave up 6 bases, with 12 bases separating them. Germline V gene data show CDR1 as MNHEY and CDR2 as SVGAGI. The length of the CDR3 is 15 residues. The CDR3 DNA follows: TGTGCCAGCAGTTACTCGGGGGCGGAGGTCAATGAGCAGTTCTTC. Translating it yields CASSYSGAEVNEQFF.

This clone has only one observation. This chain joins TRBV11-2 and TRBJ2-5; 7 bases fit TRBD1. Losses at the gene ends were 4 bases for V and 5 bases for J; bases not matched to a gene: 13. The CDR3 runs to 16 residues. Germline lookup yields CDR1 SGHAT and CDR2 FQNNGV. The CDR3: CASSSPLDRVSETQYF. CDR3 nucleotides: TGTGCCAGCAGCTCCCCCCTAGACAGGGTCTCCGAGACCCAGTACTTC.

The V and J genes are TRBV12-3 or TRBV12-4 and TRBJ1-1; D is perhaps TRBD1 (5 bases). The CDR3 contains 12 residues. V was clipped by 5 bases and J by 8 bases, with 12 bases between them. CDR3 region: CASSVATEEAFF. In DNA, the CDR3 is TGTGCCAGCAGTGTTGCGACAGAAGAAGCTTTCTTT.